Listed below are T cell receptor beta chains from one sample, sequenced in a study of beta chain features in type 1 diabetes. Measured with immunoSEQ multiplex PCR; TCRdb has only the in-frame clones, and not every one. This table has 150,000 or so clones, about 51% appearing once. The sample comprised Tregs from blood. These receptors were taken from a man aged 18-30 years in good health. Both conserved end residues are part of each CDR3. Fields, in order: CDR3 DNA, CDR3 protein, D gene, clone size, J gene, V gene. A D gene is named only where the DNA matches it firmly. Clone size appears in some rows only: once, few, many, or a class for an expanded clone.

DNA: TGTGCCAGCAGCTTACGGCAGGCGGGGATCCAGTTCTTC
CDR3: CASSLRQAGIQFF
D: -
size: -
J: TRBJ2-1
V: TRBV7-2

DNA: TGTGCCAGCAGTAGCCGGGACAGAAAAGAGACCCAGTACTTC
CDR3: CASSSRDRKETQYF
D: TRBD1
size: few
J: TRBJ2-5
V: TRBV2

DNA: TGTGCCAGCAGTTCAGCAGGACTCAATCAGCCCCAGCATTTT
CDR3: CASSSAGLNQPQHF
D: -
size: -
J: TRBJ1-5
V: TRBV28

DNA: TGTGCCAGCACCGCACAGGGGATCGACGAGCAGTACTTC
CDR3: CASTAQGIDEQYF
D: TRBD1
size: few
J: TRBJ2-7
V: TRBV28

DNA: TGTGCCAGCAGATCCCGTCCAGGGTCCTACGAGCAGTACTTC
CDR3: CASRSRPGSYEQYF
D: -
size: -
J: TRBJ2-7
V: TRBV7-8

DNA: TGTGCCAGCAGCTTAGTGGGGAGGGCCAATGAGCAGTTCTTC
CDR3: CASSLVGRANEQFF
D: TRBD2
size: -
J: TRBJ2-1
V: TRBV7-2

DNA: TGCGCCAGCAGCTTCCCCGGGAGGACTGAAGCTTTCTTT
CDR3: CASSFPGRTEAFF
D: -
size: -
J: TRBJ1-1
V: TRBV5-1

DNA: TGTGCCAGCAGCGGACCTGTGACAGGGGGTTACACCGGGGAGCTGTTTTTT
CDR3: CASSGPVTGGYTGELFF
D: TRBD1
size: few
J: TRBJ2-2
V: TRBV9

DNA: TGTGCCAGCAGCTTCCGACAGGGGAACGAGCAGTTCTTC
CDR3: CASSFRQGNEQFF
D: TRBD1
size: -
J: TRBJ2-1
V: TRBV7-2

DNA: TGTGCCAGCAGTGCGGGGGCGTCCTATAATTCACCCCTCCACTTT
CDR3: CASSAGASYNSPLHF
D: -
size: -
J: TRBJ1-6
V: TRBV28

DNA: TGTGCCAGCAGTCCGGACAGGGACAACTACGAGCAGTACTTC
CDR3: CASSPDRDNYEQYF
D: TRBD1
size: -
J: TRBJ2-7
V: TRBV2

DNA: TGTGCCAGCAGCACAGGGATTTCACCCCTCCACTTT
CDR3: CASSTGISPLHF
D: -
size: few
J: TRBJ1-6
V: TRBV7-2

DNA: TGTGCCAGCAGTGGTAGTCTAGCGGGGGGCCGGGAGCAGTACTTC
CDR3: CASSGSLAGGREQYF
D: TRBD2
size: few
J: TRBJ2-7
V: TRBV6-1

DNA: TGTGCCATCAGTGCGACAGAGGATAGCAATCAGCCCCAGCATTTT
CDR3: CAISATEDSNQPQHF
D: -
size: -
J: TRBJ1-5
V: TRBV10-3

DNA: TGTGCCAGCACCATAGCGGGGGGGCAGGGTAATGAGCAGTTCTTC
CDR3: CASTIAGGQGNEQFF
D: TRBD2
size: -
J: TRBJ2-1
V: TRBV7-3

DNA: TGTGCCAGCAGCTTGGCCGGGTCCTCGAAAAACATTCAGTACTTC
CDR3: CASSLAGSSKNIQYF
D: -
size: -
J: TRBJ2-4
V: TRBV5-4

DNA: TGTGCCAGCAGCACGTCGGGAGGAAACAATGAGCAGTTCTTC
CDR3: CASSTSGGNNEQFF
D: TRBD2
size: -
J: TRBJ2-1
V: TRBV25-1

DNA: TGTGCCAGTAGTGACGACAGGGCCCCTCGCAATCAGCCCCAGCATTTT
CDR3: CASSDDRAPRNQPQHF
D: TRBD1
size: -
J: TRBJ1-5
V: TRBV19

DNA: TGTGCCAGCAGTTACTCGAAAGGGTCCGGGGGCAATGAGCAGTTCTTC
CDR3: CASSYSKGSGGNEQFF
D: -
size: -
J: TRBJ2-1
V: TRBV6-5

DNA: TGTGCCAGCAGCTCACGGGGTTCGCAGTACTTC
CDR3: CASSSRGSQYF
D: -
size: few
J: TRBJ2-7
V: TRBV7-8